This passage covers 5 T cell receptor beta chains from one sample sequenced in a study of Ad26.COV2.S vaccination and SARS-CoV-2 variants. TCRdb's copy holds only in-frame clones and misses some; the assay was immunoSEQ multiplex PCR. The sample includes 500,000 or so clones, around 88% of them seen just once. The treatment here: roughly 20 received Ad26.COV2.S at low or high dose, single or two shots; about 5 received placebo; per-sample allocation not given. Sampling happened 63 days after the first vaccine or placebo injection. The sequenced sample was peripheral blood, obtained in a trial of Ad26.COV2.S vaccine versus placebo. These receptors all come from a person between 18 and 65 years old who received the Ad26.COV2.S COVID-19 vaccine or a placebo.

J is TRBJ1-6 and V is TRBV6-6; D is undetermined. This CDR3 has 16 amino acids. Trimming shortened V by 4 bases and J by 9 bases, and 19 bases separated the two germline ends. Germline loops: CDR1 MNHNY, CDR2 SVGAGI (reference sequence). This CDR3 reads CASSSDHWGLGSPLHF. The CDR3 DNA reads TGTGCCAGCAGTTCCGACCATTGGGGTTTGGGTTCACCCCTCCACTTT.

This clone was counted a single time. V is TRBV5-6 and J is TRBJ2-1, with 8 bases that match TRBD1. J was trimmed by 6 bases and V by 2 bases; bases with no gene match: 10. Looked up from germline, CDR1 is SGHDT and CDR2 is YYEEEE. The CDR3 contains 16 residues. CDR3 in amino acids: CASSFIAGTGGNEQFF. The CDR3 DNA reads as TGTGCCAGCAGCTTTATCGCCGGGACAGGAGGCAATGAGCAGTTCTTC.

The chain combines TRBV6-5 with TRBJ1-2; D is unclear. CDR1 and CDR2 (germline): MNHEY, SVGAGI. Trimming took 11 bases from V and 4 from J, leaving 17 bases between them. CDR3 length: 13 residues. The CDR3 nucleotides are TGTGCCGTGTATGGAGGTCCCCTCTATGGCTACACCTTC. Its protein is CAVYGGPLYGYTF.

V is TRBV6-2 or TRBV6-3 and J is TRBJ1-1; 12 nucleotides line up with TRBD1. The junction had 6 bases not matched to a gene; V was cut back by 6 bases and J by 1 base. CDR1 MNHEY and CDR2 SVGEGT come from the germline V gene. The CDR3 loop spans 16 amino acids. CDR3 sequence: CASSPGTGGANTEAFF. DNA of the CDR3: TGTGCCAGCAGCCCTGGGACAGGGGGCGCGAACACTGAAGCTTTCTTT.

The chain uses TRBV19 and TRBJ1-5; D gene ambiguous. The ends were cut back, 1 base at V and 7 bases at J, with 14 bases in the middle. There are 15 residues in the CDR3. Germline-derived CDR1 and CDR2 are LNHDA and SQIVND (reference sequence). CDR3 DNA: TGTGCCAGTAGTATAGCTCCGGGGAGTGGCCAGCCCCAGCATTTT. This codes for CASSIAPGSGQPQHF. The whole variable domain, remainder taken from reference TRBV19 and TRBJ1-5, is DGGITQSPKYLFRKEGQNVTLSCEQNLNHDAMYWYRQDPGQGLRLIYYSQIVNDFQKGDIAEGYSVSREKKESFPLTVTSAQKNPTAFYLCASSIAPGSGQPQHFGDGTRLSIL.